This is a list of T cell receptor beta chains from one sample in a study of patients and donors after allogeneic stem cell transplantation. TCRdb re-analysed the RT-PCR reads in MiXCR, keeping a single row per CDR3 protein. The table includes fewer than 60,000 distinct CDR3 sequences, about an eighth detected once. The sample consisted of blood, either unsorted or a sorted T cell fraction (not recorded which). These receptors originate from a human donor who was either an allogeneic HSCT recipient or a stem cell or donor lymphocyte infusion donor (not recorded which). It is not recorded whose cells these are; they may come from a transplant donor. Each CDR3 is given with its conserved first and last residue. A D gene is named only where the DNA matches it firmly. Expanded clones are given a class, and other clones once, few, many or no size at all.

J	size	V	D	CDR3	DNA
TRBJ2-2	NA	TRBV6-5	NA	CASRLLYGDRVQSNTGELFF	TGTGCCAGCAGGCTGCTTTACGGGGACCGGGTACAATCGAACACCGGGGAGCTGTTTTTT
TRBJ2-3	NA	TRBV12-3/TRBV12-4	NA	CAIAGSGTDTQYF	TGTGCCATCGCTGGTAGCGGCACAGATACGCAGTATTTT
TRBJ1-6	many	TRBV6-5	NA	CASTPRQTVDSPLHF	TGTGCCAGCACCCCCAGGCAAACGGTAGATTCACCCCTCCACTTT
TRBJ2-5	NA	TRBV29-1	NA	CSVVHETQYF	TGCAGCGTTGTGCATGAGACCCAGTACTTC
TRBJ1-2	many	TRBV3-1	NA	CASSPGPPDGYTF	TGTGCCAGCAGCCCGGGACCGCCTGATGGCTACACCTTC
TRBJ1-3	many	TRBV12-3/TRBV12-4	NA	CASSPTRGASNF	TGTGCCAGCAGTCCCACCCGGGGGGCTTCGAATTTT
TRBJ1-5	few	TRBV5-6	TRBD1	CASSFGTANQPQHF	TGTGCCAGCAGCTTCGGGACAGCTAATCAGCCCCAGCATTTT
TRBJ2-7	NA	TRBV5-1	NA	CASSLEGAGIYEQYF	TGCGCCAGCAGCTTAGAGGGGGCGGGAATCTACGAGCAGTACTTC
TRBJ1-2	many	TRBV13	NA	CASSPGDYYGYTF	TGTGCCAGCAGCCCAGGGGACTACTATGGCTACACCTTC
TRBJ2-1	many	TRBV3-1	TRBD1	CASSQGQGPDEQFF	TGTGCCAGCAGCCAAGGACAGGGTCCCGATGAGCAGTTCTTC
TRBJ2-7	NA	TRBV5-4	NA	CASGAPEGLEQYF	TGTGCCAGCGGTGCTCCCGAGGGCCTTGAGCAGTACTTC
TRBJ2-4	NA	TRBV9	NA	CASSVDPGKLQYF	TGTGCCAGCAGCGTAGATCCCGGGAAACTTCAGTACTTC
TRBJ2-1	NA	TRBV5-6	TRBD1	CASSLGDRGPYNEQFF	TGTGCCAGCAGCTTGGGGGACAGGGGGCCGTACAATGAGCAGTTCTTC
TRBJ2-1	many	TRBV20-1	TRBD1	CSARRDRGPRYNEQFF	TGCAGTGCTAGAAGGGACAGGGGCCCCCGATACAATGAGCAGTTCTTC
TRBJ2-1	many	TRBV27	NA	CASSLAGYNEQFF	TGTGCCAGCAGCCTGGCGGGTTACAATGAGCAGTTCTTC
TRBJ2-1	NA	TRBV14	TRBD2	CASSLLTSVPYNEQFF	TGTGCCAGCAGCCTCCTGACTAGCGTACCTTACAATGAGCAGTTCTTC
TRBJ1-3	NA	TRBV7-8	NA	CASSWVGPAHGNTIYF	TGTGCCAGCAGCTGGGTTGGGCCAGCCCATGGAAACACCATATATTTT